This entry describes one T cell receptor beta chain. Its antigen is currently not known. No qualities accompany the bases; no much larger clone lies one base away. Ophthalmopathy patients had moderately to severely active disease, with a Clinical Activity Score of 3 or more, a NOSPECS grade of 4 or more, and a disease duration of less than 3 months. Patients with uncontrolled infections, other autoimmune diseases, pregnancy or lactation were excluded. Diagnoses relied on clinical symptoms, serum thyroxine and TRAb, thyroid ultrasound and orbital computed tomography. PBMCs were separated from approximately 10 ml of fresh peripheral blood using Ficoll-Paque density gradient centrifugation. Total RNA was extracted with Trizol reagent, and quality was checked on an Agilent 2100 Bioanalyzer. TCR beta CDR3 regions were amplified from RNA transcripts. A first-round RT-PCR of the TCR CDR3 used the HTBI primer set with the Qiagen OneStep RT-PCR kit. A second multiplex PCR round built the libraries, followed by size selection and purification. Libraries were sequenced paired-end with 100 bp reads on an Illumina HiSeq2000. The authors processed their data as follows. SOAPnuke was used to process the raw data, throwing out any read that contained adapters or uncalled bases, had a mean Phred below 15, or lacked an exact constant-primer or identifier match. COPE v1.2.5 was used to merge the high-quality paired reads, and each unique nucleotide sequence was defined as a clonotype. MiTCR v1.1 was used to align the clonotypes against IMGT TRBV, TRBD and TRBJ reference segments. The analysis included only V-J combinations with a frequency above 0.0001, which together covered roughly 99% of the repertoires. A TCS score was defined as the ratio between F50 (clonal expansion) and ExV (chaos), using BLOSUM62-based TCRdist between CDR3 peptides within each V-J. Welch's t-statistics and random forest reduced approximately 520 V-J features to roughly 13, which were used in a naive Bayes classifier (R e1071). Starting from the raw public reads, TCRdb applied fastp trimming at Q25, assembled clones with MiXCR and retained in-frame beta chains. Each CDR3 protein gets just one entry, which takes the most common genes and DNA from the rows behind it. It is TCRdb's table, rather than the study itself, that gives the V and J calls and clone size. The sample table records approximately 600,000 distinct CDR3 sequences; 13% to 15% of these occur just once. 6.5% to 9% of the sample goes to the ten largest clones.

The source of the sample is a study of T cells in Graves' hyperthyroidism and ophthalmopathy (dated by TCRdb to about 2019). A note on the overall study: Peripheral blood was collected at initial diagnosis, before any treatment. Thyroid tissue and blood T-cell repertoires from several Graves' hyperthyroidism patients were also compared in the study. The 90 to 100 discovery patients were randomly divided into training and test sets at a 7:3 ratio. After blood sampling, hyperthyroidism patients were treated with methimazole at a starting dose of 30 mg daily, and ophthalmopathy patients were treated with high-dose intravenous methylprednisolone. Prospective prediction of ophthalmopathy was tested in an independent validation cohort consisting of fewer than 20 hyperthyroidism patients and around 17 patients who later progressed to ophthalmopathy. The paper describes TCR Vbeta CDR3 sequencing of 135 peripheral blood samples, made up of 43 ophthalmopathy patients, roughly 80 hyperthyroidism patients and around 17 progressor patients. TCR V-J signatures able to tell the groups apart were searched for in a discovery cohort of approximately 95 patients, of whom under 45 had Graves' ophthalmopathy and 55 to 60 had stable Graves' hyperthyroidism. What the authors observed across the whole study: Most expanded thyroid clonotypes (frequency above 0.001) were also detected in blood, suggesting blood repertoires may reflect thyroid immune responses. Sample size was not statistically predetermined, and investigators were not blinded to group allocation. A 13 V-J signature model separated ophthalmopathy from stable hyperthyroidism, with around 91% sensitivity and 81.08% specificity in cross-validation and 80%/75% in testing. In validation, the model predicted progression to ophthalmopathy a median of 6.5 months before onset, with about 70% sensitivity and roughly 77% specificity.

Its CDR3 holds 15 amino acids, cysteine through phenylalanine. The sequence is cut down to CDR3 DNA, 45 bases in frame from base 1. The germline V gene specifies KGHSH as CDR1 and LQKENI as CDR2. V is pared back by 3 bases and J by 5 bases, with 17 bases lying between the germline termini. Sequenced input: blood. The origin of this receptor is a young woman with Graves' ophthalmopathy. This receptor chain uses TRBV18 and TRBJ2-7; 6 matching bases give a weak D call of TRBD1. The CDR3 is CASSPLRTGFNEQYF. The nucleotide sequence is given as TGTGCCAGCTCACCCCTCAGAACAGGGTTCAACGAGCAGTACTTC.